These T cell receptor beta chains were read from a single sample in a study of blood T cell repertoires in COVID-19. The method was immunoSEQ multiplex PCR; TCRdb's version includes in-frame clones alone and lacks a portion of them. The data show roughly 81,000 clones, over 70% seen once. Sequenced input: peripheral blood. The source is an elderly man with active or convalescent COVID-19. Each CDR3 is given with its conserved first and last residue.

J gene: TRBJ2-1
V gene: TRBV20-1
CDR3 protein: CSASLSRTSGSPAFEQFF

J gene: TRBJ1-4
V gene: TRBV5-4
CDR3 protein: CASSLARGSDEKLFF

J gene: TRBJ2-3
V gene: TRBV18
CDR3 protein: CASSPSGDTQYF

J gene: TRBJ2-2
V gene: TRBV7-7
CDR3 protein: CASSPQDNTGELFF

J gene: TRBJ1-1
V gene: TRBV29-1
CDR3 protein: CSSREGNTEAFF

J gene: TRBJ2-7
V gene: TRBV5-8
CDR3 protein: CASSFRFSYEQYF

J gene: TRBJ2-3
V gene: TRBV6-4
CDR3 protein: CASSAGGTQYF

J gene: TRBJ1-3
V gene: TRBV11-1
CDR3 protein: CASSFGDDSGNTIYF

J gene: TRBJ1-1
V gene: TRBV18
CDR3 protein: CASSPITLATGNTEAFF

J gene: TRBJ1-2
V gene: TRBV29-1
CDR3 protein: CSVFGQGIGGYTF

J gene: TRBJ2-5
V gene: TRBV11-1
CDR3 protein: CASRPWRGTGRETQYF

J gene: TRBJ2-5
V gene: TRBV27
CDR3 protein: CASSREPQETQYF

J gene: TRBJ2-7
V gene: TRBV27
CDR3 protein: CASSLRPSRSSYEQYF